Only one count was recorded for the clone carrying this T cell receptor beta chain. The CDR3 contains 11 residues. Trimming cost V 3 bases and J 9 bases, with 8 bases left between them. Germline values: CDR1 SGHTA, CDR2 FQGNSA. The data were taken from a study of CD8+CD57+ T cells in acquired aplastic anemia. The patients chosen for sequencing had shown expansion of CD8+CD57+ cells (detected by flow cytometry). Profiles of TCR beta VDJ and CDR3 were generated from a genomic DNA template. Each CDR3 protein is one row after TCRdb ran MiXCR on the reads. The table has hundreds of thousands of distinct CDR3 sequences, roughly half seen once.

Sequencing was carried out using sorted CD4+, CD8+, or CD8+CD57+ T cells (not recorded which) from PBMCs. The rearrangement uses TRBV7-2 and TRBJ2-5; D is unresolved. The receptor's source is a human donor with aplastic anemia. The CDR3 sequence is CASSLLEAQYF. The CDR3 region has the DNA TGTGCCAGCAGCTTGCTCGAGGCCCAGTACTTC. Full variable domain (rest looked up from reference TRBV7-2 and TRBJ2-5): GAGVSQSPSNKVTEKGKDVELRCDPISGHTALYWYRQSLGQGLEFLIYFQGNSAPDKSGLPSDRFSAERTGGSVSTLTIQRTQQEDSAVYLCASSLLEAQYFGPGTRLLVL.